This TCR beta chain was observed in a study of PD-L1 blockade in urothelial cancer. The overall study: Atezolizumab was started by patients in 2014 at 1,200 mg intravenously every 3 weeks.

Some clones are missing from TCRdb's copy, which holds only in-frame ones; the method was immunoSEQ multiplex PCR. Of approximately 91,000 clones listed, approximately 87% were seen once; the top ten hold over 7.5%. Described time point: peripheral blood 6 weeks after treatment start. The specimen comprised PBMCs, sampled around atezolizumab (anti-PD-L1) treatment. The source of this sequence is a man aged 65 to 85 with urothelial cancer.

CDR3 nucleotide sequence: TGCGCCAGCAGCCCGGCGGGGGGCACCGGAAAGACCCAGTACTTC. Translated: CASSPAGGTGKTQYF. The chain carries TRBV5-1 and TRBJ2-5; 8 nucleotides line up with TRBD2. Per the germline V gene, CDR1 is SGHRS and CDR2 is YFSETQ. The CDR3 consists of 15 residues. Trimming cost V 4 bases and J 6 bases; bases outside gene matches: 11.